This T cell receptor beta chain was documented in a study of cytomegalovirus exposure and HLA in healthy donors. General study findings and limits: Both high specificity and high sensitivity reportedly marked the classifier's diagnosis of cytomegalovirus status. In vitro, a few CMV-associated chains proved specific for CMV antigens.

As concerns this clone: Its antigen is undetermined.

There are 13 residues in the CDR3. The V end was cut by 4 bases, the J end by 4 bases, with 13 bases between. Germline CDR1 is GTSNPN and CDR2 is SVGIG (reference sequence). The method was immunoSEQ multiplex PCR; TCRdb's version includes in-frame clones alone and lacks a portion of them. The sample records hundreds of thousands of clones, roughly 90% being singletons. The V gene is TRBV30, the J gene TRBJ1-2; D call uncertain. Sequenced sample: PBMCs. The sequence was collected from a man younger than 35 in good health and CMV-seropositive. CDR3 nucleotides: TGTGCCTGGAATTGGGGTGGAGGCTATGGCTACACCTTC. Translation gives CAWNWGGGYGYTF.